This TCR beta chain is drawn from a study of response to subunit inactivated influenza vaccine. The CDR3 loop spans 16 amino acids. From germline, CDR1 is SGHRS and CDR2 YFSETQ. Trimming at V came to 4 bases and at J to 7 bases, leaving 14 bases not matched to a gene. TCRdb fed the RT-PCR reads into MiXCR, producing one record per CDR3 protein. The sample yields a few hundred thousand distinct CDR3 sequences, roughly 15% seen once. About this clonotype itself: Its specificity is unknown.

Broader study findings: New T cells are recruited in small numbers by each seasonal influenza vaccination, according to the authors' suggestion.

The clonotype comes from a man between 45 and 60 years old who received an inactivated influenza vaccine. Specimen: PBMCs from blood, collected about 13 days after vaccination. The chain is built from TRBV5-1 and TRBJ2-1, with 7 nucleotides matching TRBD2. CDR3 loop: CASSPPLAGVLNEQFF. CDR3 sequence (DNA): TGCGCCAGCAGCCCACCCCTTGCGGGAGTGTTGAATGAGCAGTTCTTC.